This is a list of T cell receptor beta chains from one sample in a study of control samples from healthy donors and cancer patients. Generated by immunoSEQ multiplex PCR, the TCRdb table keeps only in-frame clones and is missing some. The sample has about 120,000 clones; approximately 87% are singletons. Sequencing used blood. These receptors came from a man between 25 and 39 years old in good health. CDR3s include the opening cysteine and the closing phenylalanine or tryptophan.

J | V | CDR3
TRBJ1-1 | TRBV6-6 | CASSYREMVTEAFF
TRBJ1-6 | TRBV6-5 | CASSYSAALNSPLHF
TRBJ1-5 | TRBV19 | CASRSDRGNQPQHF
TRBJ1-1 | TRBV7-2 | CASSGEVLNTEAFF
TRBJ2-2 | TRBV4-2 | CASSQDRKTGELFF
TRBJ1-1 | TRBV18 | CASSPRENRDTEAFF
TRBJ1-1 | TRBV3-1/TRBV3-2 | CASSRGVEAFF
TRBJ1-1 | TRBV6-2/TRBV6-3 | CASSYGRQGANTEAFF
TRBJ2-5 | TRBV14 | CASSQDRVSGAIQETQYF
TRBJ2-5 | TRBV11-3 | CASSLDGGNQETQYF
TRBJ1-1 | TRBV11-3 | CASSVTKGNTEAFF
TRBJ1-6 | TRBV11-1 | CASSLHGYNSPLHF
TRBJ2-6 | TRBV11-1 | CASSFDSSGANVLTF
TRBJ2-3 | TRBV24-1 | CATGATRGAADTQYF
TRBJ2-1 | TRBV11-2 | CASSLDSLSYNEQFF
TRBJ1-4 | TRBV5-1 | CASSPFGQGDEKLFF
TRBJ1-2 | TRBV7-8 | CASSRGFDLSGYTF
TRBJ1-1 | TRBV23-1 | CASSPRDSKSEAFF
TRBJ1-2 | TRBV28 | CASSSPGDGYTF
TRBJ1-5 | TRBV2 | CASSDRVYSNQPQHF
TRBJ1-5 | TRBV2 | CASSMGQVNQPQHF
TRBJ2-7 | TRBV18 | CASSPARASEQYF
TRBJ1-3 | TRBV24-1 | CATSGSSGNTIYF
TRBJ1-5 | TRBV19 | CASSIDGYGNSNQPQHF
TRBJ1-1 | TRBV4-1 | CASSQVPALNTEAFF
TRBJ2-7 | TRBV5-1 | CASSSGHYEQYF
TRBJ2-1 | TRBV6-5 | CASSRGEPLNEQFF
TRBJ2-3 | TRBV28 | CASRPQGYSDTQYF
TRBJ2-1 | TRBV6-5 | CASSIQHVSYNEQFF
TRBJ2-5 | TRBV7-2 | CASSLGGLEQETQYF
TRBJ2-3 | TRBV14 | CASSPLGTFTDTQYF
TRBJ2-5 | TRBV25-1 | CASSELGGSGETQYF
TRBJ2-2 | TRBV7-3 | CASSPPRAGKLFF
TRBJ2-5 | TRBV6-6 | CASSYFATLEETQYF
TRBJ2-7 | TRBV6-1 | CASSELGVSSSEQYF
TRBJ1-2 | TRBV4-1 | CASSQVHSTNYGYTF
TRBJ2-7 | TRBV11-3 | CASSPPFWTGYEQYF
TRBJ2-2 | TRBV6-1 | CASSEGGLAGELFF
TRBJ2-5 | TRBV30 | CAWSRGRPTIQETQYF
TRBJ1-5 | TRBV3-1/TRBV3-2 | CASSARDSNQPQHF
TRBJ1-2 | TRBV10-3 | CAIQIQGSDGYTF
TRBJ1-1 | TRBV4-1 | CASSQDGTRAEAFF
TRBJ2-1 | TRBV11-2 | CASSLRQGGNNEQFF
TRBJ2-1 | TRBV4-2 | CASSPRTGRDEQFF
TRBJ2-6 | TRBV7-9 | CASSLGNTGANVLTF
TRBJ1-5 | TRBV5-1 | CASSLTGARNQPQHF
TRBJ1-4 | TRBV2 | CASRMTGLLTTNEKLFF
TRBJ1-1 | TRBV27 | CASSFLDRRRLNTEAFF
TRBJ1-1 | TRBV5-1 | CASSIGANTEAFF
TRBJ1-2 | TRBV19 | CASTRTGYGYTF
TRBJ1-1 | TRBV6-5 | CASSYTRQGFVTEAFF
TRBJ1-1 | TRBV6-4 | CASSESSGRTEAFF
TRBJ2-1 | TRBV7-7 | CASSSLSGASYNEQFF
TRBJ2-4 | TRBV11-3 | CASSLDPDSAIQYF
TRBJ2-3 | TRBV12-3/TRBV12-4 | CASSRTDTQYF